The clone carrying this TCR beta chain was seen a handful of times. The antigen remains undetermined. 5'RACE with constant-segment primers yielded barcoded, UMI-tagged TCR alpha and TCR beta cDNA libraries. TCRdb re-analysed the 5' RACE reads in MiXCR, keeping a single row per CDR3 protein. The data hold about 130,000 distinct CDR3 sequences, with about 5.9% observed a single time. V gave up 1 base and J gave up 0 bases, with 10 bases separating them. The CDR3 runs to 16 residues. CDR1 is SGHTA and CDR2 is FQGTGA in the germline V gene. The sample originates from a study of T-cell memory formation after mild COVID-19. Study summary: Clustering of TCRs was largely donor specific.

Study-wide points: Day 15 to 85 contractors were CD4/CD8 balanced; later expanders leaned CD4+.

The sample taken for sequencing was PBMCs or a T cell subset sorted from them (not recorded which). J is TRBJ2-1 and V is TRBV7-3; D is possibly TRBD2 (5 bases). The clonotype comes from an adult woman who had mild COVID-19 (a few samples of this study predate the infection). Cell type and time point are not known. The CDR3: CASSLIGLASYNEQFF. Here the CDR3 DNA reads TGTGCCAGCAGCTTAATTGGGCTAGCCTCCTACAATGAGCAGTTCTTC.